A single T cell receptor beta chain is shown here with its context. What it recognizes is unknown. The data were obtained in a study of T-cell reconstitution after alpha-beta-depleted transplantation in children. Study results and caveats: One year after transplant, T-cell counts and diversity came mostly from newly produced T cells. Recipient T cells and thymic progenitors that survived gave rise to the high TCRbeta diversity observed at day 60 in some patients.

Trimming cost V 4 bases and J 1 base, with 13 bases left between them. CDR1 MNHEY and CDR2 SVGEGT come from the germline V gene. The CDR3 has 16 amino acids. Preparing the TCRbeta library involved the use of unique molecular identifiers. Each CDR3 protein is one row after TCRdb ran MiXCR on the PCR reads. Here the sample spans about 110,000 distinct CDR3 sequences, approximately 6.9% being singletons. The chain carries TRBV6-2 or TRBV6-3 and TRBJ2-2; no clear D gene. This clonotype originated in a male patient aged 2-15 years who had a stem cell transplant for acute lymphoblastic leukemia, so the T cells may come from the graft donor. The sequenced sample was PBMCs, mostly from graft donor cells, obtained 360 days after TCRalphabeta/CD19-depleted stem cell transplant. The CDR3 bases are TGTGCCAGCAGTTTAGGGCTAGTAAGGAACACCGGGGAGCTGTTTTTT. Protein sequence: CASSLGLVRNTGELFF.